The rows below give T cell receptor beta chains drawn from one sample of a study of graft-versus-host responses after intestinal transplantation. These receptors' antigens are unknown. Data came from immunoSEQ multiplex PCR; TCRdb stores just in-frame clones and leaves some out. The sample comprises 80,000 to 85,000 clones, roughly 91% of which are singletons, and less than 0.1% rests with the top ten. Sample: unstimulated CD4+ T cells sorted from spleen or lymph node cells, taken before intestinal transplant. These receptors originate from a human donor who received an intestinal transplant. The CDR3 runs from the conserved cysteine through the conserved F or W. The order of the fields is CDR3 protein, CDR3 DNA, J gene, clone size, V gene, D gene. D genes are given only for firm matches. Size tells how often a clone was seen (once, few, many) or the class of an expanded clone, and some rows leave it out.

CDR3 protein: CASSLVREGGELFF
CDR3 DNA: TGTGCCAGCAGCTTAGTCCGGGAGGGCGGGGAGCTGTTTTTT
J gene: TRBJ2-2
clone size: -
V gene: TRBV7-2
D gene: TRBD2

CDR3 protein: CASSRTSGGTYEQYF
CDR3 DNA: TGTGCCAGCAGTCGGACTAGCGGGGGGACCTACGAGCAGTACTTC
J gene: TRBJ2-7
clone size: -
V gene: TRBV2
D gene: TRBD2

CDR3 protein: CASSRLTGANTEAFF
CDR3 DNA: TGTGCCAGCAGTCGACTAACAGGGGCGAACACTGAAGCTTTCTTT
J gene: TRBJ1-1
clone size: -
V gene: TRBV6-5
D gene: TRBD1

CDR3 protein: CSVETGGLSGANVLTF
CDR3 DNA: TGCAGCGTTGAGACAGGGGGCCTTTCTGGGGCCAACGTCCTGACTTTC
J gene: TRBJ2-6
clone size: -
V gene: TRBV29-1
D gene: TRBD1

CDR3 protein: CASSLGTGSGGANVLTF
CDR3 DNA: TGTGCCAGCAGCTTAGGGACAGGCTCGGGAGGGGCCAACGTCCTGACTTTC
J gene: TRBJ2-6
clone size: -
V gene: TRBV7-9
D gene: TRBD1

CDR3 protein: CASARSGAYGYTF
CDR3 DNA: TGTGCCAGCGCGAGATCAGGGGCCTATGGCTACACCTTC
J gene: TRBJ1-2
clone size: -
V gene: TRBV11-2
D gene: -

CDR3 protein: CASGLFVLGGYTF
CDR3 DNA: TGTGCTAGTGGTTTGTTCGTCCTCGGGGGCTACACCTTC
J gene: TRBJ1-2
clone size: once
V gene: TRBV12-5
D gene: -

CDR3 protein: CASSGTEGETQYF
CDR3 DNA: TGTGCCAGCAGTGGGACAGAGGGTGAGACCCAGTACTTC
J gene: TRBJ2-5
clone size: -
V gene: TRBV2
D gene: -

CDR3 protein: CASSTGKGHQGAFF
CDR3 DNA: TGCGCCAGCAGCACCGGGAAGGGACACCAAGGAGCTTTCTTT
J gene: TRBJ1-1
clone size: once
V gene: TRBV5-1
D gene: -

CDR3 protein: CAISPGVAGEETQYF
CDR3 DNA: TGTGCCATCTCCCCGGGGGTAGCGGGGGAAGAGACCCAGTACTTC
J gene: TRBJ2-5
clone size: -
V gene: TRBV10-3
D gene: TRBD2

CDR3 protein: CASSQATSGGYTGELFF
CDR3 DNA: TGCGCCAGCAGCCAAGCGACTAGCGGGGGATACACCGGGGAGCTGTTTTTT
J gene: TRBJ2-2
clone size: -
V gene: TRBV4-3
D gene: TRBD2

CDR3 protein: CATSRGGRENIQYF
CDR3 DNA: TGTGCCACCAGCAGAGGGGGGAGGGAGAACATTCAGTACTTC
J gene: TRBJ2-4
clone size: once
V gene: TRBV15
D gene: TRBD2

CDR3 protein: CASSDPVLNEKLFF
CDR3 DNA: TGTGCCAGCAGCGACCCAGTACTAAATGAAAAACTGTTTTTT
J gene: TRBJ1-4
clone size: -
V gene: TRBV7-9
D gene: -

CDR3 protein: CASSSGDRANEKLFF
CDR3 DNA: TGTGCCAGCAGCAGTGGGGACAGAGCTAATGAAAAACTGTTTTTT
J gene: TRBJ1-4
clone size: -
V gene: TRBV11-2
D gene: TRBD1

CDR3 protein: CASSVATGGGSNSPLHF
CDR3 DNA: TGTGCCAGTAGTGTCGCGACAGGGGGCGGCAGTAATTCACCCCTCCACTTT
J gene: TRBJ1-6
clone size: -
V gene: TRBV19
D gene: TRBD1

CDR3 protein: CAPALPRGEKLFF
CDR3 DNA: TGTGCCCCGGCCCTCCCGAGAGGTGAAAAACTGTTTTTT
J gene: TRBJ1-4
clone size: -
V gene: TRBV30
D gene: -

CDR3 protein: CASSLGTGDTEAFF
CDR3 DNA: TGCGCCAGCAGCTTGGGGACAGGGGACACTGAAGCTTTCTTT
J gene: TRBJ1-1
clone size: -
V gene: TRBV5-1
D gene: TRBD1